The next 2 T cell receptor beta chains were all read from a single sample in a study of control samples from healthy donors and cancer patients. TCRdb's table, derived via immunoSEQ multiplex PCR, lists solely in-frame clones and lacks some. Altogether around 74,000 clones are present, almost 95% being singletons, with the ten largest covering 5.8%. The sample taken for sequencing was blood. These receptors were taken from a woman between 55 and 75 years old in good health.

This rearrangement joins TRBV6-5 to TRBJ2-7; D gene ambiguous. The CDR3 runs 13 residues. Germline-derived CDR1 and CDR2 are MNHEY and SVGAGI. V lost 6 bases and J lost 4, with 13 bases in between. CDR3 sequence reads: CASRGYVGYEQYF. The CDR3 nucleotides are TGTGCCAGCAGGGGCTATGTCGGGTACGAGCAGTACTTC.

The chain employs TRBV24-1 and TRBJ2-7; D remains ambiguous. This CDR3 has 13 amino acids. Germline V lookup: CDR1 KGHDR, CDR2 SFDVKD. The germline V and J ends were trimmed by 5 bases and 5 bases, with 12 bases remaining between them. DNA of the CDR3: TGTGCCACCAGTGGACGCCTACTGGACGAGCAGTACTTC. Protein: CATSGRLLDEQYF.